The table lists the clone carrying this T cell receptor beta chain with many counts. The CDR3 spans 15 residues. Germline V CDR1 and CDR2: MRHNA, SNTAGT. Trimming stripped 5 bases from V and 5 bases from J, with 15 bases between. These data come from a study of low-dose radiotherapy and immunotherapy resistance in tumors. Time point here: after trial treatment. Treatment described: LDRT plus nivolumab, ipilimumab, low-dose cyclophosphamide and aspirin (RACIN trial). Alpha- and beta-chain coverage of first-strand cDNA came from TRAV- and TRBV-specific primers. PCR amplification of the TCRs was performed with Phusion for 15 to 25 PCR cycles, and it relied on a constant-region primer together with a V-primer adapter. Each CDR3 protein gets one entry after TCRdb re-called the reads with MiXCR. The sample has about 60,000 distinct CDR3 sequences, about 25% seen once.

The V and J genes are TRBV6-4 and TRBJ2-2; D tentatively reads TRBD1 or TRBD2 (5 bases each). The sequencing used PBMCs, collected after low-dose radiotherapy plus immunotherapy. The receptor was isolated from a male donor with prostate cancer. The CDR3 DNA is TGTGCCAGCAGTCCCCTCGGGGCCAATACCGGGGAGCTGTTTTTT. Its translation: CASSPLGANTGELFF.